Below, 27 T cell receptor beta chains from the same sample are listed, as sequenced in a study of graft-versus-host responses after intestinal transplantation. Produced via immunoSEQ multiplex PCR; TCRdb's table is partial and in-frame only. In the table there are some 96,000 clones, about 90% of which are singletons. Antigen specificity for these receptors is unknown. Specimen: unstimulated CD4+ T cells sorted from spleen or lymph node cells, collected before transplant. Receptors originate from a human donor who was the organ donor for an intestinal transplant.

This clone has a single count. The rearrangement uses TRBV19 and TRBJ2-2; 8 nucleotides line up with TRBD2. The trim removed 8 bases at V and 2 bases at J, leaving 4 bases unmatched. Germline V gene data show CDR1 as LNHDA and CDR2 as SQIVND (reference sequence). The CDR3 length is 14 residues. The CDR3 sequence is CASAGGANTGELFF. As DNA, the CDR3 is TGTGCCAGTGCGGGGGGTGCTAACACCGGGGAGCTGTTTTTT.

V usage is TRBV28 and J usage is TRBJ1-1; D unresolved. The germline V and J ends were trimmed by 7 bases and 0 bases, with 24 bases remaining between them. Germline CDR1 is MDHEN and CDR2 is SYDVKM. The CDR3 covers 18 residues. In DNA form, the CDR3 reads TGTGCCAGCATCACAAGCCGGATCGCCAGGTCCCTGAACACTGAAGCTTTCTTT. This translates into CASITSRIARSLNTEAFF. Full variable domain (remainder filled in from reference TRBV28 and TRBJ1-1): DVKVTQSSRYLVKRTGEKVFLECVQDMDHENMFWYRQDPGLGLRLIYFSYDVKMKEKGDIPEGYSVSREKKERFSLILESASTNQTSMYLCASITSRIARSLNTEAFFGQGTRLTVV.

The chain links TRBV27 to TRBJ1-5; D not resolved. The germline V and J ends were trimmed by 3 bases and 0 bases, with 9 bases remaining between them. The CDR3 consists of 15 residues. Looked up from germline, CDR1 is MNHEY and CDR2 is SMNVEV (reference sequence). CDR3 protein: CASSFGGYSNQPQHF. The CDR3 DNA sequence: TGTGCCAGCAGTTTTGGAGGGTATAGCAATCAGCCCCAGCATTTT.

CDR3 sequence (DNA): TGCGCCAGCAGTGTGGGGGGCCTAGGCGTTGAGCAGTTCTTC. It specifies CASSVGGLGVEQFF. J is TRBJ2-1 and V is TRBV10-1, with D possibly being TRBD1 or TRBD2 (6 bases each). CDR3 length: 14 residues. V lost 4 bases, J lost 9 bases, and 16 bases lay in between. CDR1 and CDR2 (germline): WNHNN, SYGVQD (reference sequence).

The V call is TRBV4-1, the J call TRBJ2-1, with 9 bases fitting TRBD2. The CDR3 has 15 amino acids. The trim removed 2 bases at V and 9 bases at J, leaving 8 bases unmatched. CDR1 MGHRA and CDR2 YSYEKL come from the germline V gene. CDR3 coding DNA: TGCGCCAGCAGCCAACCGCGGGGGGGCCTGAGTGAGCAGTTCTTC. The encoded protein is CASSQPRGGLSEQFF.

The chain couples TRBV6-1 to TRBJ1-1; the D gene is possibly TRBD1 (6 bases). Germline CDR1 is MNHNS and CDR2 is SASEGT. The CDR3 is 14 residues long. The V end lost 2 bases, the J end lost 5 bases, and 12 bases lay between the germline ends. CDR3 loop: CASSEKGVGTEAFF. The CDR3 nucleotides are TGTGCCAGCAGTGAAAAGGGGGTAGGGACTGAAGCTTTCTTT.

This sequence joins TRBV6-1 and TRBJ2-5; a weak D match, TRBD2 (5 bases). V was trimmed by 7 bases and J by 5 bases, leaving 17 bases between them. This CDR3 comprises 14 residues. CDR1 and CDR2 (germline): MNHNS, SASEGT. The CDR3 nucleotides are TGTGCCAGCACCCCTGGTCGGGGTTCGGAGACCCAGTACTTC. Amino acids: CASTPGRGSETQYF.

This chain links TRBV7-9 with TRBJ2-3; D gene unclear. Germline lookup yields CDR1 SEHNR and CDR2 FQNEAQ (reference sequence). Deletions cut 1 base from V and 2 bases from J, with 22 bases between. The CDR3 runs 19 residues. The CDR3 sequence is CASSLGSIKGPRTTDTQYF. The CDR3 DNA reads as TGTGCCAGCAGCTTAGGATCTATAAAGGGTCCTAGGACCACAGATACGCAGTATTTT.

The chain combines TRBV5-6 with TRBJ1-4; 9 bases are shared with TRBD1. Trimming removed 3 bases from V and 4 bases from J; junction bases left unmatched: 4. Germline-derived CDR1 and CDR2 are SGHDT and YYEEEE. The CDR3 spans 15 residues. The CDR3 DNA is TGTGCCAGCAGCTGGATGGACAGGGGTAATGAAAAACTGTTTTTT. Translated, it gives CASSWMDRGNEKLFF.

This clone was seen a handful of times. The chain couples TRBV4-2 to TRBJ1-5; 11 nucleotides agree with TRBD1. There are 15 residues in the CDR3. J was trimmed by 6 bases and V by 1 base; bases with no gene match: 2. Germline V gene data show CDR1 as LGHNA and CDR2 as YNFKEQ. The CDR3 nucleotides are TGTGCCAGCAGCCAAGGGACAGGGGGCGTTCAGCCCCAGCATTTT. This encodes CASSQGTGGVQPQHF.

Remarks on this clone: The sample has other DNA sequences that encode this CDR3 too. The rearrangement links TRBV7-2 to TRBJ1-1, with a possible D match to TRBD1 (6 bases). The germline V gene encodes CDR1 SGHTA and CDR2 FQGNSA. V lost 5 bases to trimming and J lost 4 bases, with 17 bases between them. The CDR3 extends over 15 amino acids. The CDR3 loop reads CASSQRGGRFTEAFF. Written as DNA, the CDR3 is TGTGCCAGCAGCCAACGGGGGGGCCGTTTCACTGAAGCTTTCTTT.

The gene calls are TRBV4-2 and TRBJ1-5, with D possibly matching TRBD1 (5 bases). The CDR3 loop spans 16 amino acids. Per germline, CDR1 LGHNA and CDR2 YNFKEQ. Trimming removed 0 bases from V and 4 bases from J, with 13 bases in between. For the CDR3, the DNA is TGTGCCAGCAGCCAAGATGGGGGAGGAGAAAATCAGCCCCAGCATTTT. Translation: CASSQDGGGENQPQHF.

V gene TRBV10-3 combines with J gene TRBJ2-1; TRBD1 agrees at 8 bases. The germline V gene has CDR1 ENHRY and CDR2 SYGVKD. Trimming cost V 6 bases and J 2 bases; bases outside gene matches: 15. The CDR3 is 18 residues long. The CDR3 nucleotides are TGTGCCATCAGGGGATACGGAACAGGGGGAGAGACCTACAATGAGCAGTTCTTC. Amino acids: CAIRGYGTGGETYNEQFF.

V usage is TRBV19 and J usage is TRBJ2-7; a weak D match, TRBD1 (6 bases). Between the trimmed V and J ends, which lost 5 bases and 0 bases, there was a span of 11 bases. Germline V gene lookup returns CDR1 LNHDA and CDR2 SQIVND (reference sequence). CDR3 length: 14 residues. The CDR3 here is CASSGTTSSYEQYF. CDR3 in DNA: TGTGCCAGTAGTGGGACAACTAGCTCCTACGAGCAGTACTTC.

CDR3 loop: CASSLAPGLENGEQFF. CDR3 coding DNA: TGCGCCAGCAGCTTGGCCCCAGGACTAGAGAATGGTGAGCAGTTCTTC. This sequence joins TRBV5-1 and TRBJ2-1; 7 nucleotides agree with TRBD2. J was trimmed by 9 bases and V by 0 bases; bases with no gene match: 12. CDR3 size: 16 residues. CDR1 and CDR2 from the germline V gene are SGHRS and YFSETQ.

The CDR3 protein is CASSQRQDLNTEAFF. The CDR3, as DNA: TGCGCCAGCAGCCAAAGGCAGGACTTGAACACTGAAGCTTTCTTT. The gene calls are TRBV4-1 and TRBJ1-1; D not certain. Per germline, CDR1 MGHRA and CDR2 YSYEKL. V was shortened by 2 bases and J by 0 bases, with 10 bases between the two germline ends. The CDR3 is 15 amino acids.

In DNA, the CDR3 is TGCGCCAGCAGTACAGGAGGCCCTCCTACAAATTCACCCCTCCACTTT. Translation: CASSTGGPPTNSPLHF. J is TRBJ1-6 and V is TRBV5-1, with D possibly matching TRBD1 (5 bases). The germline V and J ends were trimmed by 5 bases and 7 bases, with 19 bases remaining between them. The CDR3 is made up of 16 amino acids. Germline V lookup: CDR1 SGHRS, CDR2 YFSETQ. Filled out from reference TRBV5-1 and TRBJ1-6, the complete variable domain reads KAGVTQTPRYLIKTRGQQVTLSCSPISGHRSVSWYQQTPGQGLQFLFEYFSETQRNKGNFPGRFSGRQFSNSRSEMNVSTLELGDSALYLCASSTGGPPTNSPLHFGNGTRLTVT.

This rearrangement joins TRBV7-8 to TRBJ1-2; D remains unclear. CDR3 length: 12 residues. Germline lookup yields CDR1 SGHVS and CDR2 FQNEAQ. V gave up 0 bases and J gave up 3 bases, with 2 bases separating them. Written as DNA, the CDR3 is TGTGCCAGCAGCTTAGCGCACTATGGCTACACCTTC. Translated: CASSLAHYGYTF.

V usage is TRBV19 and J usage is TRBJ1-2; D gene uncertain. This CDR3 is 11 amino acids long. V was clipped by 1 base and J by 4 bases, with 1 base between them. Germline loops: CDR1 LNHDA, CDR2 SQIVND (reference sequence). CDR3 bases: TGTGCCAGTAGTATAGGCTATGGCTACACCTTC. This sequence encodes CASSIGYGYTF.

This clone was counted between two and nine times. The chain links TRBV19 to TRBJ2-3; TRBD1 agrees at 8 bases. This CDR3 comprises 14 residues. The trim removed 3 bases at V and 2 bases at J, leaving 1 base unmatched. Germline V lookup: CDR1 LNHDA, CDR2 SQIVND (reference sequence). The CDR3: CASSMGQVTDTQYF. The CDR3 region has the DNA TGTGCCAGTAGTATGGGACAGGTCACAGATACGCAGTATTTT.

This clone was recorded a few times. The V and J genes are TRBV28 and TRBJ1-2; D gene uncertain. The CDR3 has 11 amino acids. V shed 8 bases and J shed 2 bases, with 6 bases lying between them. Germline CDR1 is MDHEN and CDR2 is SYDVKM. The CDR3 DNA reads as TGTGCCAGCGGCCTCAACTATGGCTACACCTTC. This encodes CASGLNYGYTF.

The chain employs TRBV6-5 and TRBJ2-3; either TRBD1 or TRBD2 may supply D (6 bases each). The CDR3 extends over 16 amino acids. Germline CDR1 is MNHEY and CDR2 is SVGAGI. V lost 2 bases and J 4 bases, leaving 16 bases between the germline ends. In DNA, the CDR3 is TGTGCCAGCAGTTACATGGGGGGTGGGGGCGCAGATACGCAGTATTTT. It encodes CASSYMGGGGADTQYF.

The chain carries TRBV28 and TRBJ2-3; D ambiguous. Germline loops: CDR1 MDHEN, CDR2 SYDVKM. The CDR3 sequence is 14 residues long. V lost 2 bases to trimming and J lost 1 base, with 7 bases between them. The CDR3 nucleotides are TGTGCCAGCAGTTTACCTCCGCGCACAGATACGCAGTATTTT. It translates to CASSLPPRTDTQYF.

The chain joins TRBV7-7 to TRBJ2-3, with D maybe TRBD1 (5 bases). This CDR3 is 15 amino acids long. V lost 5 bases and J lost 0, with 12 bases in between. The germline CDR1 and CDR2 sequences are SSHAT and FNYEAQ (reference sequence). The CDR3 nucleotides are TGTGCCAGCAGCATCCAGGGTTTAAGCACAGATACGCAGTATTTT. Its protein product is CASSIQGLSTDTQYF.

In DNA, the CDR3 is TGTGCCAGCAGCCAATTAGCGGGGCTGGACAATGAGCAGTTCTTC. This codes for CASSQLAGLDNEQFF. The V gene is TRBV7-3, the J gene TRBJ2-1; 8 nucleotides agree with TRBD2. This CDR3 spans 15 amino acids. J gave up 5 bases and V 5 bases, and 8 bases lay outside the gene matches. The germline V gene has CDR1 SGHTA and CDR2 FQGTGA.

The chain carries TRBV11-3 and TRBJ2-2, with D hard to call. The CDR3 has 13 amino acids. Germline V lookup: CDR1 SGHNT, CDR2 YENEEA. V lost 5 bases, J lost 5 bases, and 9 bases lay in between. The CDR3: CASSPGRTGELFF. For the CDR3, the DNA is TGTGCCAGCAGCCCCGGACGGACCGGGGAGCTGTTTTTT.

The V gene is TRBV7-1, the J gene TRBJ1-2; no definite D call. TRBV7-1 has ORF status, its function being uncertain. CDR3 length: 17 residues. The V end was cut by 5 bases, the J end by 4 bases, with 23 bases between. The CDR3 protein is CASSLQCNEGKTYGYTF. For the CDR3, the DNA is TGTGCCAGCAGCCTGCAGTGTAACGAGGGAAAGACCTATGGCTACACCTTC.